Listed below are T cell receptor beta chains from one sample, sequenced in a study of metastatic and nonmetastatic thyroid tumors. With MiXCR, TCRdb reprocessed the PCR reads. The data show about 38,000 clones, 40% to 55% seen once. The sample taken for sequencing was tumor tissue. The receptors originated from a male donor with papillary thyroid cancer or a benign thyroid nodule (not recorded which). Some clones in this sample may be carry-over from other donors' samples. Each CDR3 is given with its conserved first and last residue. Each record gives: clone size, D gene, J gene, V gene, CDR3 protein, CDR3 DNA. D genes are given only for firm matches. A clone size is listed for some rows: how often the clone was seen (once, few, many), or a class if it is expanded.

NA | TRBD2 | TRBJ2-1 | TRBV28 | CASRIAGVEKDNEQFF | TGTGCCAGCAGGATAGCGGGAGTCGAAAAGGACAATGAGCAGTTCTTC
NA | NA | TRBJ1-3 | TRBV6-1 | CASRSSGNTIYF | TGTGCCAGCCGCTCCTCTGGAAACACCATATATTTT
NA | NA | TRBJ2-2 | TRBV18 | CASSSGADTGELFF | TGTGCCAGCTCATCGGGGGCTGACACCGGGGAGCTGTTTTTT
NA | TRBD2 | TRBJ2-7 | TRBV11-2 | CASSFASGGYEHYF | TGTGCCAGCAGCTTTGCCAGCGGGGGCTACGAGCATTACTTC
few | NA | TRBJ1-1 | TRBV10-2 | CASSEPYRVVNTEAFF | TGCGCCAGCAGTGAGCCGTACAGGGTTGTGAACACTGAAGCTTTCTTT
few | TRBD1 | TRBJ2-7 | TRBV27 | CASSSGQEGYEQYF | TGTGCCAGCAGTTCGGGACAGGAAGGTTACGAGCAGTACTTC
NA | NA | TRBJ1-5 | TRBV2 | CASRRDQPQHF | TGTGCCAGCAGGAGAGATCAGCCCCAGCATTTT
few | TRBD2 | TRBJ2-1 | TRBV9 | CASSVGTSGLNEQFF | TGTGCCAGCAGCGTAGGGACTAGCGGGCTAAATGAGCAGTTCTTC
medium-sized | TRBD2 | TRBJ2-2 | TRBV5-1 | CASSLRPGLAGGRTGELFF | TGCGCCAGCAGCTTGAGACCGGGACTAGCGGGAGGGCGAACCGGGGAGCTGTTTTTT
once | NA | TRBJ1-1 | TRBV11-2 | CASSLDPYKEAFF | TGTGCCAGCAGCTTAGACCCGTACAAGGAAGCTTTCTTT
once | TRBD2 | TRBJ2-7 | TRBV4-2 | CASSQGREAPYEQYF | TGTGCCAGCAGCCAAGGACGGGAGGCGCCCTACGAGCAGTACTTC
medium-sized | TRBD1 | TRBJ2-7 | TRBV24-1 | CATSKDRDGSYEQYF | TGTGCCACCAGTAAGGACAGGGATGGGTCCTACGAGCAGTACTTC
NA | TRBD2 | TRBJ2-2 | TRBV6-1 | CASSEIAGGNTGELFF | TGTGCCAGCAGTGAAATAGCGGGGGGGAACACCGGGGAGCTGTTTTTT
NA | TRBD2 | TRBJ2-2 | TRBV5-1 | CASSLFSGRGTGELFF | TGCGCCAGCAGCTTATTTAGCGGGAGAGGCACCGGGGAGCTGTTTTTT
NA | TRBD2 | TRBJ2-7 | TRBV9 | CAISVEFLAGGLSYEQYF | TGTGCCATCAGCGTAGAATTCTTAGCGGGGGGGCTATCCTACGAGCAGTACTTC
NA | NA | TRBJ2-4 | TRBV28 | CASMSSSVLAKNIQYF | TGTGCCAGCATGTCCTCTAGCGTTCTAGCCAAAAACATTCAGTACTTC
few | NA | TRBJ1-4 | TRBV3-1 | CASSQGVWQGYEKLFF | TGTGCCAGCAGCCAAGGGGTGTGGCAGGGCTATGAAAAACTGTTTTTT
NA | NA | TRBJ1-2 | TRBV20-1 | CSARRPGYGYTF | TGCAGTGCTAGAAGGCCAGGCTATGGCTACACCTTC
NA | NA | TRBJ1-2 | TRBV7-8 | CASSSSGYGYTF | TGTGCCAGCAGCTCGTCGGGCTATGGCTACACCTTC
few | NA | TRBJ2-7 | TRBV11-1 | CASSPSYRVEQYF | TGTGCCAGCAGCCCGTCGTATAGGGTCGAGCAGTACTTC
NA | TRBD1 | TRBJ1-2 | TRBV28 | CASSRTGVGYTF | TGTGCCAGCAGTAGGACAGGGGTTGGCTACACCTTC
medium-sized | NA | TRBJ2-7 | TRBV20-1 | CSAPPDFLQGAGEQYF | TGCAGTGCCCCTCCCGATTTTTTACAGGGCGCGGGCGAGCAGTACTTC
NA | NA | TRBJ2-7 | TRBV12-3/TRBV12-4 | CASSLNYGSYEQYF | TGTGCCAGCAGTTTGAATTACGGCTCCTACGAGCAGTACTTC
NA | NA | TRBJ1-3 | TRBV3-1 | CASSGGPNSGNTIYF | TGTGCCAGCAGCGGGGGTCCCAACTCTGGAAACACCATATATTTT
NA | TRBD2 | TRBJ2-7 | TRBV20-1 | CSARPSGSGGYEQYF | TGCAGTGCTAGGCCTAGCGGGAGTGGCGGCTACGAGCAGTACTTC
NA | TRBD2 | TRBJ2-7 | TRBV20-1 | CSASREGTGYEQYF | TGCAGTGCTAGCCGGGAGGGGACGGGCTACGAGCAGTACTTC
NA | NA | TRBJ1-6 | TRBV6-5 | CASSYSPVLRSGSLHF | TGTGCCAGCAGTTACTCCCCGGTCTTAAGGAGTGGGTCCCTCCACTTT
NA | TRBD1 | TRBJ1-5 | TRBV4-2 | CASSQEGQGTGGQPQHF | TGTGCCAGCAGTCAAGAGGGTCAGGGGACAGGGGGTCAGCCCCAGCATTTT
NA | TRBD2 | TRBJ2-6 | TRBV9 | CASSVGQTSGGAGANVLTF | TGTGCCAGCAGCGTAGGGCAAACTAGCGGGGGGGCTGGGGCCAACGTCCTGACTTTC
few | NA | TRBJ2-7 | TRBV28 | CASSLRYEQYF | TGTGCCAGCAGTTTACGCTACGAGCAGTACTTC
NA | TRBD1 | TRBJ2-6 | TRBV4-1 | CPSSQPGTVGSGANVLTF | TGCCCCAGCAGCCAACCCGGGACAGTCGGCTCTGGGGCCAACGTCCTGACTTTC
once | NA | TRBJ2-7 | TRBV20-1 | CSASPRTYEQYF | TGCAGTGCTAGTCCCAGGACCTACGAGCAGTACTTC
NA | TRBD1 | TRBJ2-1 | TRBV6-5 | CASSSTGTGPYNEQFF | TGTGCCAGCAGTTCCACCGGGACAGGGCCCTACAATGAGCAGTTCTTC
few | TRBD1 | TRBJ2-7 | TRBV28 | CASSLPGGVSYEQYF | TGTGCCAGCAGTCTTCCAGGGGGCGTCTCCTACGAGCAGTACTTC
once | NA | TRBJ2-2 | TRBV11-2 | CASKVGVTGELFF | TGTGCCAGCAAAGTGGGAGTCACCGGGGAGCTGTTTTTT
NA | NA | TRBJ2-1 | TRBV20-1 | CSARGVESSYNEQFF | TGCAGTGCTAGAGGAGTGGAAAGCTCCTACAATGAGCAGTTCTTC
NA | NA | TRBJ1-3 | TRBV11-2 | CASSLSVGGPGNTIYF | TGTGCCAGCAGCTTGTCAGTGGGGGGACCTGGAAACACCATATATTTT